This TCR beta chain was recorded in a study of blood T cells in healthy people across ages. Trimming stripped 4 bases from V and 0 bases from J, with 16 bases between. The CDR3 consists of 16 residues. Germline V gene data show CDR1 as MGHDK and CDR2 as SYGVNS. This clonotype was picked up many times. With a J-beta primer mix and a sample-barcoded 5' primer, a second PCR ran roughly 7 to 11 cycles. Each CDR3 protein gets one entry after TCRdb re-called the 5' RACE reads with MiXCR. The sample yields about 700,000 distinct CDR3 sequences, less than 40% seen once. The TCR originated in an elderly woman in good health. The sample consisted of blood. The V call is TRBV25-1, the J call TRBJ2-7; the D gene is possibly TRBD1 (6 bases). The CDR3 protein is CASSAPAGALSYEQYF. The CDR3 DNA sequence: TGTGCCAGCAGTGCCCCAGCAGGGGCCCTCTCCTACGAGCAGTACTTC.